The clone carrying this T cell receptor beta chain was found a few times. This specimen belongs to a study of shared clonotypes between healthy human individuals. The table came from immunoSEQ multiplex PCR; TCRdb's copy has only in-frame clones and leaves some out. Here the sample spans about 190,000 clones, approximately 61% being singletons. V lost 3 bases and J lost 5; bases outside the gene matches: 9. The CDR3 runs to 15 residues. Germline CDR1 reads SQVTM; CDR2 reads ANQGSEA. J is TRBJ1-1 and V is TRBV29-1; 10 nucleotides line up with TRBD1. The source of this sequence is a man aged 25 to 40 in good health. Sequencing used memory CD4+ T cells sorted from blood. Subset noted: CD45RA-negative fraction. The CDR3 DNA reads as TGCAGCGTTGATAGGGGACAGGGGTGGTGGACTGAAGCTTTCTTT. Encoded protein: CSVDRGQGWWTEAFF.